This T cell receptor (beta chain) is from a study of blood T cell repertoires in COVID-19. Study information: PBMCs, B-cell-depleted T cells, or T cells provided the cDNA or gDNA that made up the material.

The CDR3 totals 15 residues. Per the germline V gene, CDR1 is MNHEY and CDR2 is SVGAGI. The V segment lost 6 bases and the J segment 4 bases; nucleotides outside the gene matches: 8. Using immunoSEQ multiplex PCR, the repertoire was profiled, and TCRdb retains in-frame clones only, with some absent. The sample holds roughly 140,000 clones; 65% to 90% are singletons and the top ten take around 7.2%. This clone was detected only once. The receptor comes from a woman aged 50 to 60 in a cohort sampled during active or convalescent COVID-19. The rearrangement links TRBV6-5 to TRBJ2-1; 8 nucleotides align to TRBD2. Input material: peripheral blood. The CDR3 coding sequence is TGTGCCAGCAGCCAGGGCGGGGGGTCTTACAATGAGCAGTTCTTC. This translates into CASSQGGGSYNEQFF.